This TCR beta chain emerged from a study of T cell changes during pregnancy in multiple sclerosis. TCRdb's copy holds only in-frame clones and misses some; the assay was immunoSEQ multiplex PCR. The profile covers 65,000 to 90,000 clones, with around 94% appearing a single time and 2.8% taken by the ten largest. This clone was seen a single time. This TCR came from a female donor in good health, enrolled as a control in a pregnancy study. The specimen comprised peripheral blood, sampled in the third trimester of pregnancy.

In DNA form, the CDR3 reads TGTGCCAGCAGTGAAGAGACAGGGGTATATGGCTACACCTTC. Amino acids: CASSEETGVYGYTF. The chain combines TRBV6-1 with TRBJ1-2, with 8 nucleotides matching TRBD1. Per germline, CDR1 MNHNS and CDR2 SASEGT. The CDR3 consists of 14 residues. J was trimmed by 5 bases and V by 1 base; bases with no gene match: 3.